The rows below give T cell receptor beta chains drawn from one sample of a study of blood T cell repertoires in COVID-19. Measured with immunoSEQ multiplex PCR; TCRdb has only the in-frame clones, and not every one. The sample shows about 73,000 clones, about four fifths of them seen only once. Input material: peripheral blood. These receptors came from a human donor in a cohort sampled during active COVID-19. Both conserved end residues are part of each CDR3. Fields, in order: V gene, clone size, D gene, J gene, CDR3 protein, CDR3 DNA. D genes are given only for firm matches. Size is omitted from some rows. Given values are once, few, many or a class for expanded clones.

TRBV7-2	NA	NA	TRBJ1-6	CASSSSGSYNSPLHF	TGTGCCAGCAGCTCCTCGGGCTCCTATAATTCACCCCTCCACTTT
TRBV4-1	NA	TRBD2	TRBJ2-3	CASSQGLAGDSDTQYF	TGCGCCAGCAGCCAAGGACTAGCGGGGGACTCAGATACGCAGTATTTT
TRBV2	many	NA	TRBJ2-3	CATTRWGGIGGEGADTQYF	TGTGCCACCACGCGGTGGGGCGGGATTGGCGGGGAGGGGGCAGATACGCAGTATTTT
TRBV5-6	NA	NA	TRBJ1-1	CASSWGPRGLNRAEAFF	TGTGCCAGCAGCTGGGGCCCTAGGGGCCTAAACAGGGCTGAAGCTTTCTTT
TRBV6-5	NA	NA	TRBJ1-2	CASSRRGLVTNGYTF	TGTGCCAGCAGTCGGAGGGGCTTAGTTACTAATGGCTACACCTTC
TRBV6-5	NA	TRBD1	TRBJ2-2	CASSSGTGDTGELFF	TGTGCCAGCAGTTCCGGGACAGGGGACACCGGGGAGCTGTTTTTT
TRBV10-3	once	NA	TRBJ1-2	CANRRGILYGYTF	TGTGCCAACCGAAGGGGGATCCTATATGGCTACACCTTC
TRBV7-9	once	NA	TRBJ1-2	CASSLATGTVSGYTF	TGTGCCAGCAGCTTGGCAACAGGGACCGTTAGTGGCTACACCTTC
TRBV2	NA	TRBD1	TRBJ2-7	CASRRGQAASYEQYF	TGTGCCAGCAGGCGGGGACAGGCGGCTTCCTACGAGCAGTACTTC
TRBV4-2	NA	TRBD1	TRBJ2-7	CASSQNAGTGGYEQYF	TGTGCCAGCAGCCAGAATGCCGGGACAGGGGGCTACGAGCAGTACTTC
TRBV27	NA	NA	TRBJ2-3	CASSLSLQGGSTDTQYF	TGTGCCAGCAGTTTATCTCTCCAGGGGGGTAGCACAGATACGCAGTATTTT
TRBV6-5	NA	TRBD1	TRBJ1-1	CASKRQGNTEAFF	TGTGCCAGCAAGCGACAGGGCAACACTGAAGCTTTCTTT
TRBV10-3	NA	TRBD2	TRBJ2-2	CATAGVGELFF	TGTGCCACAGCGGGGGTCGGGGAGCTGTTTTTT
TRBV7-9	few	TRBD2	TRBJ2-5	CASSLYSGGQETQYF	TGTGCCAGCAGCTTATACAGCGGGGGCCAAGAGACCCAGTACTTC
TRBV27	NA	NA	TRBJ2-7	CASSLTTGLEQYF	TGTGCCAGCAGTTTAACCACAGGGCTCGAGCAGTACTTC
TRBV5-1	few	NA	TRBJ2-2	CASSPSTGTNTGELFF	TGCGCCAGCAGCCCTTCAACAGGGACGAACACCGGGGAGCTGTTTTTT
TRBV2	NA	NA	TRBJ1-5	CASSEAGRGQPQHF	TGTGCCAGCAGTGAAGCGGGGAGGGGTCAGCCCCAGCATTTT
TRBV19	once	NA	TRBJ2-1	CASSIEQGAYNEQFF	TGTGCCAGTAGTATAGAACAGGGTGCGTACAATGAGCAGTTCTTC
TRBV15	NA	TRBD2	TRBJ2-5	CATSRVGLGSETQYF	TGTGCCACCAGCAGAGTGGGACTAGGTAGTGAGACCCAGTACTTC
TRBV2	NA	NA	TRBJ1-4	CASSEAHARKKLFF	TGTGCCAGCAGTGAGGCACACGCGAGGAAAAAACTGTTTTTT
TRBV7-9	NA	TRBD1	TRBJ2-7	CASSLGEGQNYEQYF	TGTGCCAGCAGCTTAGGCGAGGGACAGAACTACGAGCAGTACTTC
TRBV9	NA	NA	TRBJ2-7	CASSVDRDTGEQYF	TGTGCCAGCAGCGTAGATAGGGATACGGGGGAGCAGTACTTC
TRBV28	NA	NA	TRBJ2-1	CASSHPPESSYNEQFF	TGTGCCAGCTCACACCCCCCTGAAAGCTCCTACAATGAGCAGTTCTTC
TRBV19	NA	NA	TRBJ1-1	CASRTGLGGFGTEAFF	TGTGCCAGTAGAACCGGTCTCGGCGGATTCGGCACTGAAGCTTTCTTT
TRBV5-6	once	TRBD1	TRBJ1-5	CASSVSGGWNQPQHF	TGTGCCAGCAGCGTATCAGGGGGCTGGAATCAGCCCCAGCATTTT
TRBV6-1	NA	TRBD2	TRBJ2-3	CASSEEPAGGRTDTQYF	TGTGCCAGCAGTGAAGAACCCGCGGGGGGGAGGACAGATACGCAGTATTTT
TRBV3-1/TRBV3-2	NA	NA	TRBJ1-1	CASSLLTRGQKNTEAFF	TGTGCCAGCAGCCTTCTCACCCGCGGACAGAAGAACACTGAAGCTTTCTTT
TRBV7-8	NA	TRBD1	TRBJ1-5	CASTKGQRNQPQHF	TGTGCCAGCACGAAGGGACAGCGCAATCAGCCCCAGCATTTT
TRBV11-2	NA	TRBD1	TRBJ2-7	CASSWKTGAREQYF	TGTGCCAGCAGCTGGAAGACAGGGGCCCGCGAGCAGTACTTC
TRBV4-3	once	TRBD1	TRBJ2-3	CASSQEEQGALADTQYF	TGCGCCAGCAGCCAAGAAGAACAGGGGGCCCTGGCGGATACGCAGTATTTT
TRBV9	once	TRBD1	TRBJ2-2	CASSPAGGSGELFF	TGTGCCAGCAGCCCCGCAGGGGGCTCCGGGGAGCTGTTTTTT
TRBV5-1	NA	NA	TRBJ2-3	CASSEASTDTQYF	TGCGCCAGCAGCGAAGCGAGCACAGATACGCAGTATTTT
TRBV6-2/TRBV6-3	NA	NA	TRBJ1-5	CASSYMVDSNQPQHF	TGTGCCAGCAGTTACATGGTAGATTCCAATCAGCCCCAGCATTTT
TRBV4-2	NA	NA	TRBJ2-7	CASSQEWNGGPLSYEQYF	TGTGCCAGCAGCCAAGAGTGGAACGGGGGGCCCCTCTCCTACGAGCAGTACTTC
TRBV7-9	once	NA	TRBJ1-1	CASSAQSGRTEAFF	TGTGCCAGCAGCGCTCAGTCAGGGAGGACTGAAGCTTTCTTT
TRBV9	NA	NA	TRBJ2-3	CASSKMGATTTDTQYF	TGTGCCAGCAGCAAGATGGGGGCTACTACCACAGATACGCAGTATTTT
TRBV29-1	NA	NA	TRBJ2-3	CSVVEGNTDTQYF	TGCAGCGTTGTGGAGGGGAACACAGATACGCAGTATTTT
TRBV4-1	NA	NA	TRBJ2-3	CASSSRQVFTDTQYF	TGCGCCAGCAGCTCTCGACAGGTCTTCACAGATACGCAGTATTTT
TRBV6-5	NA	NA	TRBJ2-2	CASRFNSGELFF	TGTGCCAGCAGATTCAACTCCGGGGAGCTGTTTTTT
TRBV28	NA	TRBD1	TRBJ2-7	CASSLRRTGAYEQYF	TGTGCCAGCAGTTTACGGCGGACAGGAGCATACGAGCAGTACTTC
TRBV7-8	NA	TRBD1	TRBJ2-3	CASSLPGQGLADTQYF	TGTGCCAGCAGCTTACCGGGACAGGGATTGGCAGATACGCAGTATTTT
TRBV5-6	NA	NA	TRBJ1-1	CASSRGAEAFF	TGTGCCAGCAGCCGCGGGGCGGAAGCTTTCTTT